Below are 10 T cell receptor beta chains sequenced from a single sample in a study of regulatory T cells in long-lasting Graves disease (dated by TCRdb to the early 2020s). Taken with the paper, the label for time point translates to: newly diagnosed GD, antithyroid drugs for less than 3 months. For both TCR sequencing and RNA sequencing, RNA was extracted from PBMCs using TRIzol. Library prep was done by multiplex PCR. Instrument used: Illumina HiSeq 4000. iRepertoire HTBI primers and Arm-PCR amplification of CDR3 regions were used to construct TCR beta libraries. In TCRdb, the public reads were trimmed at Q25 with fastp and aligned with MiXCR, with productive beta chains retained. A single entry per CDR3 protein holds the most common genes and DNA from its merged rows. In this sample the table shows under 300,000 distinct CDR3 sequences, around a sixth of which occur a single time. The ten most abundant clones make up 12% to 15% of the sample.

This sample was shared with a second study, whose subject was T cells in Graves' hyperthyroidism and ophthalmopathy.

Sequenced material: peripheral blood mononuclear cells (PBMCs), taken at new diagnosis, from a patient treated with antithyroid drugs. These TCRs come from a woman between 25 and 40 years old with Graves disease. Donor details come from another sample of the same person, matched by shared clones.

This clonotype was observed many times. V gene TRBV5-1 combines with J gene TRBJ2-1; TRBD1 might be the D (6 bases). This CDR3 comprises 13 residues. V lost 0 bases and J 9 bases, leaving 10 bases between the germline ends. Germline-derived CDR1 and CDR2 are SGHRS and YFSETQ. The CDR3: CASSLGIGGEQFF. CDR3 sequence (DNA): TGCGCCAGCAGCTTGGGGATAGGGGGTGAGCAGTTCTTC.

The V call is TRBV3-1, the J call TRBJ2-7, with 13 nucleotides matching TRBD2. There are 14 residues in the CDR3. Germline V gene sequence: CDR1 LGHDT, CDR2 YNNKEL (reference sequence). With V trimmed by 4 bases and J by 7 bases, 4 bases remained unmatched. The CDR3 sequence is CASSPGTSGEEQYF. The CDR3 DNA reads TGTGCCAGCAGCCCCGGGACTAGCGGGGAGGAGCAGTACTTC.

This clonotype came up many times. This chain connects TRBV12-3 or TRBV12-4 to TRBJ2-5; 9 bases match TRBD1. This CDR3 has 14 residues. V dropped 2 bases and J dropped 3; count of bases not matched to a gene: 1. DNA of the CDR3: TGTGCCAGCAGTTTAAGACAGGGGGAAGAGACCCAGTACTTC. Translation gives CASSLRQGEETQYF.

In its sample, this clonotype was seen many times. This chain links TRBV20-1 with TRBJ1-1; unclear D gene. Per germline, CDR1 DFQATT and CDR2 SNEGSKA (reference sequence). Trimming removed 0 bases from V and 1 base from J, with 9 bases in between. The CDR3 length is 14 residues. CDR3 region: CSARDLGRNTEAFF. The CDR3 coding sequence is TGCAGTGCTAGAGATTTAGGAAGGAACACTGAAGCTTTCTTT.

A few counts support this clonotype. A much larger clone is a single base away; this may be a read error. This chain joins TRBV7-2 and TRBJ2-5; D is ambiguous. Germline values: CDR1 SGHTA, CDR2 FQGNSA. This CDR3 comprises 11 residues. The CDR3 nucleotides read TGTGCCGTTCATAGGTCAGAGGCCCAGTACTTC. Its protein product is CAVHRSEAQYF.

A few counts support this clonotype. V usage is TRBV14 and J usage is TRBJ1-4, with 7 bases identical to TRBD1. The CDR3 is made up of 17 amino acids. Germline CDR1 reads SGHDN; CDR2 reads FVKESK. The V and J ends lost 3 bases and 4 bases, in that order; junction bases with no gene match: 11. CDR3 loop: CASSHLNRGRFNEKLFF. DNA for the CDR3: TGTGCCAGCAGCCATTTGAACAGGGGACGTTTTAATGAAAAACTGTTTTTT.

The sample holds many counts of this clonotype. CDR3 sequence: CASREGGRSYGYTF. The CDR3 region has the DNA TGTGCCAGCAGGGAGGGGGGTCGAAGCTATGGCTACACCTTC. This chain joins TRBV2 and TRBJ1-2, with D perhaps TRBD1 (6 bases). V shed 6 bases and J shed 4 bases, with 15 bases lying between them. CDR1 and CDR2 (germline): SNHLY, FYNNEI. CDR3 size: 14 residues.

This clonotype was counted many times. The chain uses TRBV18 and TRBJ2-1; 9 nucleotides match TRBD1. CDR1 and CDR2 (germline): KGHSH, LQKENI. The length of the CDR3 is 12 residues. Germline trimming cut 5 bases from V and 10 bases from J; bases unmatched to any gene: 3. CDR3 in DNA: TGTGCCAGCTCAGAAACAGGGGGCGAGCAGTTCTTC. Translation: CASSETGGEQFF. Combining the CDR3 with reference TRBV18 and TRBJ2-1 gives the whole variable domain NAGVMQNPRHLVRRRGQEARLRCSPMKGHSHVYWYRQLPEEGLKFMVYLQKENIIDESGMPKERFSAEFPKEGPSILRIQQVVRGDSAAYFCASSETGGEQFFGPGTRLTVL.

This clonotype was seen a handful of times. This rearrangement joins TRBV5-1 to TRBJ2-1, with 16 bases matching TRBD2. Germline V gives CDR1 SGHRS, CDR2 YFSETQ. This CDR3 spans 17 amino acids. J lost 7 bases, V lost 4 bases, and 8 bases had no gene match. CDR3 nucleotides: TGCGCCAGCAGCGGCGGGACTAGCGGGGGGGCCCGGAATGAGCAGTTCTTC. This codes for CASSGGTSGGARNEQFF.

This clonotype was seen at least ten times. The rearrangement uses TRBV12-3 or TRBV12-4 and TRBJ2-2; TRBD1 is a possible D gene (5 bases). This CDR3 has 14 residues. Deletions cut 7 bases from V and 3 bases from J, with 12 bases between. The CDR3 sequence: CASTRQGDTGELFF. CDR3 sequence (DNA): TGTGCCAGCACCCGACAAGGGGACACCGGGGAGCTGTTTTTT.